This T cell receptor beta chain was found in a study of blood T cells in healthy people across ages. Study-wide results and limits: Long-lived and aged donors differed, with more naive CD4+ cells and higher diversity in the long-lived.

On this clonotype itself: The antigen is undetermined. An end of the junction does not agree with germline; a read error may underlie this.

The germline V gene encodes CDR1 LGHDT and CDR2 YNNKEL (reference sequence). The CDR3 spans 15 residues. A second PCR of roughly 7 to 11 cycles used a sample-barcoded 5' primer and a J-beta primer mix. Via MiXCR, TCRdb re-called the 5' RACE reads, giving one row per CDR3 protein. The sample shows approximately 770,000 distinct CDR3 sequences, about three fifths of them seen only once. The material sequenced was blood. The receptor was derived from a young man in good health. V and J are TRBV3-1 and TRBJ1-6; 8 nucleotides align to TRBD1. This CDR3 is CASTLRDRYNPPLHF. Here the CDR3 DNA reads TGTGCCAGCACCCTCCGGGACAGGTATAATCCACCCCTCCACTTT.